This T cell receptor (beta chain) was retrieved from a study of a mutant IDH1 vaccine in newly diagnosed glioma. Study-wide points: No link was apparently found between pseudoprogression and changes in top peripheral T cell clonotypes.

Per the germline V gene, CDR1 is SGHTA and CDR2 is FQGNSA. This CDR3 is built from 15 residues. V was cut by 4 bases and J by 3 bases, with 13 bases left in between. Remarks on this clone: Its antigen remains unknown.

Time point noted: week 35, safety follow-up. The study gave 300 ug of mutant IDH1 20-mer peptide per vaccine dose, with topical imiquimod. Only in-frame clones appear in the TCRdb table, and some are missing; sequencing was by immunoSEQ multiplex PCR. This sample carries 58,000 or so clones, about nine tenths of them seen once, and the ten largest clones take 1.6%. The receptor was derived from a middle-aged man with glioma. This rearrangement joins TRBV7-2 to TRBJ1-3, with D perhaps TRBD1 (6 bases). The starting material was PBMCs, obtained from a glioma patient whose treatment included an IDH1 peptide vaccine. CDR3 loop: CASSSTGANGNTIYF. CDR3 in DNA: TGTGCCAGCAGCTCGACGGGGGCTAATGGAAACACCATATATTTT.